Listed below are T cell receptor beta chains from one sample, sequenced in a study of PD-L1 blockade in urothelial cancer. Only in-frame clones appear in the TCRdb table, and some are missing; sequencing was by immunoSEQ multiplex PCR. The sample has roughly 100,000 clones; less than 90% are singletons. Material: PBMCs, obtained around atezolizumab (anti-PD-L1) treatment. Every receptor here comes from a man between 65 and 85 years old with urothelial cancer. CDR3s include the opening cysteine and the closing phenylalanine or tryptophan. The order of the fields is D gene, J gene, clone size, V gene, CDR3 protein, CDR3 DNA. D genes are given only for firm matches. Expanded clones are given a class, and other clones once, few, many or no size at all.

>TRBD2|TRBJ2-5|.|TRBV5-6
CASSLEGLAGGATQYF
TGTGCCAGCAGCTTGGAGGGACTAGCGGGAGGGGCGACCCAGTACTTC
>.|TRBJ2-3|.|TRBV7-8
CASSLTGGAGSGRDTQYF
TGTGCCAGCAGCTTAACAGGGGGCGCGGGTAGCGGGAGAGATACGCAGTATTTT
>.|TRBJ1-2|few|TRBV9
CASSLSPRDNYGYTF
TGTGCCAGCAGCCTAAGCCCCAGGGATAACTATGGCTACACCTTC
>TRBD1|TRBJ2-2|.|TRBV11-3
CASSLGVGQGVGELFF
TGTGCCAGCAGCTTAGGAGTCGGACAGGGGGTTGGGGAGCTGTTTTTT
>.|TRBJ1-5|once|TRBV6-6
CASTQGQRNQPQHF
TGTGCCAGCACCCAGGGACAACGGAATCAGCCCCAGCATTTT
>.|TRBJ2-3|.|TRBV7-3
CASSSGSRGLGDTQYF
TGTGCCAGCAGCTCCGGGTCCAGGGGTCTTGGAGATACGCAGTATTTT
>TRBD2|TRBJ2-7|.|TRBV4-1
CASSQHPSGGTYEQYF
TGCGCCAGCAGCCAGCACCCTAGCGGAGGTACCTACGAGCAGTACTTC
>.|TRBJ2-6|.|TRBV19
CASSIALRGSGANVLTF
TGTGCCAGTAGTATAGCCCTCCGAGGCTCTGGGGCCAACGTCCTGACTTTC
>.|TRBJ2-5|.|TRBV5-1
CASSPETAIQETQYF
TGCGCCAGCAGCCCCGAGACAGCGATTCAAGAGACCCAGTACTTC
>TRBD2|TRBJ2-2|.|TRBV2
CASSGGGAGTGELFF
TGTGCCAGCAGTGGGGGAGGGGCGGGCACCGGGGAGCTGTTTTTT
>TRBD2|TRBJ2-3|.|TRBV7-2
CASSLDGGGIEDTQYF
TGTGCCAGCAGCTTAGATGGGGGAGGGATTGAAGATACGCAGTATTTT
>.|TRBJ2-1|.|TRBV5-1
CASSSPRGDNEQFF
TGCGCCAGCAGTTCACCCAGGGGGGACAATGAGCAGTTCTTC
>TRBD2|TRBJ2-5|.|TRBV5-1
CASSVSTSGSRETQYF
TGCGCCAGCAGCGTCTCGACTAGCGGGAGCAGGGAGACCCAGTACTTC
>TRBD1|TRBJ2-1|.|TRBV11-3
CASSRAAGGYNEQFF
TGTGCCAGCAGCCGGGCCGCAGGGGGATACAATGAGCAGTTCTTC
>.|TRBJ2-5|.|TRBV7-2
CASSTRTEKETQYF
TGTGCCAGCAGCACCCGGACAGAAAAAGAGACCCAGTACTTC
>TRBD1|TRBJ2-1|.|TRBV29-1
CSVEGTVDNEQFF
TGCAGCGTCGAGGGGACAGTAGACAATGAGCAGTTCTTC
>.|TRBJ2-1|few|TRBV30
CAWSQGSSYNEQFF
TGTGCCTGGAGTCAGGGAAGCTCCTACAATGAGCAGTTCTTC
>.|TRBJ1-1|few|TRBV11-3
CASSLGLITGSEAFF
TGTGCCAGCAGCTTAGGACTGATAACGGGGTCTGAAGCTTTCTTT
>TRBD1|TRBJ2-2|few|TRBV4-2
CASSQEIIQGDTGELFF
TGTGCCAGCAGCCAAGAAATTATACAGGGGGACACCGGGGAGCTGTTTTTT
>.|TRBJ2-3|.|TRBV11-3
CASSQSGHSTDTQYF
TGTGCCAGCAGTCAATCAGGGCACAGCACAGATACGCAGTATTTT
>TRBD1|TRBJ1-2|.|TRBV6-1
CATKGQLYGYTF
TGTGCCACTAAGGGACAGCTCTATGGCTACACCTTC
>TRBD2|TRBJ2-6|.|TRBV7-2
CASSLGGAGVGANVLTF
TGTGCCAGCAGCTTAGGAGGGGCGGGAGTTGGGGCCAACGTCCTGACTTTC
>.|TRBJ1-3|few|TRBV6-5
CASSRQADSGNTIYF
TGTGCCAGCAGTCGGCAGGCAGACTCTGGAAACACCATATATTTT
>.|TRBJ1-1|.|TRBV9
CASSPGDTEAFF
TGTGCCAGCAGTCCAGGGGACACTGAAGCTTTCTTT
>TRBD1|TRBJ2-2|.|TRBV2
CASSVGQGANRELFF
TGTGCCAGCAGTGTAGGACAGGGGGCGAACAGGGAGCTGTTTTTT
>TRBD2|TRBJ2-5|.|TRBV5-6
CASSLSLAGQETQYF
TGTGCCAGCAGCTTGTCTCTAGCGGGGCAAGAGACCCAGTACTTC
>.|TRBJ1-2|.|TRBV5-1
CASSFTGTTQDGYTF
TGCGCCAGCAGCTTTACCGGGACAACTCAAGATGGCTACACCTTC
>.|TRBJ2-3|.|TRBV7-3
CASSKTGTVPDTQYF
TGTGCCAGCAGCAAAACAGGGACGGTACCAGATACGCAGTATTTT
>TRBD1|TRBJ2-2|.|TRBV6-1
CASSEIGGAGTGELFF
TGTGCCAGCAGTGAAATAGGGGGCGCCGGCACCGGGGAGCTGTTTTTT
>.|TRBJ2-7|.|TRBV6-5
CASTWGQGPYEQYF
TGTGCCAGCACGTGGGGACAAGGACCCTACGAGCAGTACTTC
>.|TRBJ2-7|.|TRBV5-1
CASSLLTDGDYEQYF
TGCGCCAGCAGCTTACTTACCGACGGGGACTACGAGCAGTACTTC
>TRBD2|TRBJ2-3|.|TRBV7-2
CASSLVPREVADTQYF
TGTGCCAGCAGCTTAGTCCCGCGGGAGGTTGCAGATACGCAGTATTTT
>.|TRBJ1-1|.|TRBV7-3
CASSLNRDTEAFF
TGTGCCAGCAGCTTAAACAGGGACACTGAAGCTTTCTTT
>.|TRBJ1-2|few|TRBV7-2
CASSLDSYGYTF
TGTGCCAGCAGCTTGGACAGCTATGGCTACACCTTC
>TRBD1|TRBJ2-7|.|TRBV5-6
CASSSRTGSYEQYF
TGTGCCAGCAGCTCCAGGACAGGGTCCTACGAGCAGTACTTC
>.|TRBJ2-5|.|TRBV6-5
CASSYSAGEETQYF
TGTGCCAGCAGTTACTCGGCCGGGGAAGAGACCCAGTACTTC
>.|TRBJ2-1|.|TRBV11-2
CASSLGALNEQFF
TGTGCCAGCAGCTTAGGAGCTTTAAATGAGCAGTTCTTC
>TRBD2|TRBJ2-3|.|TRBV5-4
CASSLVLIAGGSIDTQYF
TGTGCCAGCAGCTTGGTACTTATAGCGGGAGGTTCAATTGATACGCAGTATTTT
>TRBD1|TRBJ2-2|.|TRBV6-5
CASRGTGNTGELFF
TGTGCCAGCAGGGGGACAGGGAACACCGGGGAGCTGTTTTTT